The table lists the clone carrying this TCR beta chain with a few counts. Its antigen remains unidentified. The record originates from a study of response to subunit inactivated influenza vaccine. General observations from the study: The study's authors posited that every seasonal influenza vaccination enlists few new T cells.

In germline, CDR1 is SGDLS, CDR2 YYNGEE. Losses at the gene ends were 1 base for V and 9 bases for J; bases not matched to a gene: 9. This CDR3 is built from 15 residues. TCRdb re-called the RT-PCR reads through MiXCR, storing one row per CDR3 protein. The table includes 400,000 to 650,000 distinct CDR3 sequences, approximately 7.3% detected once. This receptor was taken from a man aged 50 to 69 who received an inactivated influenza vaccine. The chain uses TRBV9 and TRBJ2-1; 8 bases are a match to TRBD2. The source was PBMCs from blood, collected around 25 months after vaccination. The CDR3 bases are TGTGCCAGCAGCGTAAGTCGGGAGGGCCTAGGTGAGCAGTTCTTC. It is translated as CASSVSREGLGEQFF.